A selection of T cell receptor beta chains follows, all from one sample in a study of tumor-infiltrating lymphocytes in primary liver carcinoma. TCRdb reprocessed the multiplex PCR reads via MiXCR and lists one record per CDR3 protein. The table lists a few hundred thousand distinct CDR3 sequences, 45% to 70% of them singletons, with about a sixth in the top ten. Source material: peripheral blood. These receptors all stem from a woman aged 30 to 39 with primary liver carcinoma and hepatitis B virus infection. Both conserved end residues are part of each CDR3. The D gene is left open where the match is weak. A clone size is listed for some rows: how often the clone was seen (once, few, many), or a class if it is expanded.

>.|TRBJ2-1|.|TRBV6-2/TRBV6-3
CASGQFLLNEQFF
TGTGCCAGCGGTCAGTTTCTTCTCAATGAGCAGTTCTTC
>few|TRBJ1-1|.|TRBV7-8
CASSLELLANTEAFF
TGTGCCAGCAGCTTAGAGTTGTTGGCGAACACTGAAGCTTTCTTT
>few|TRBJ2-3|.|TRBV12-3/TRBV12-4
CASSWTEDTQYF
TGTGCCAGCAGTTGGACAGAAGATACGCAGTATTTT
>.|TRBJ1-2|.|TRBV5-5
CVSSLEEGTNYGYTF
TGTGTCAGCAGCTTGGAGGAGGGAACTAACTATGGGTACACCTTC
>few|TRBJ2-3|.|TRBV10-3
CATGARDKGPDTQYF
TGTGCCACGGGGGCTCGGGACAAGGGTCCAGATACGCAGTATTTT
>.|TRBJ2-5|TRBD2|TRBV20-1
CSARRLAGYQETQYF
TGCAGTGCTAGAAGGCTAGCGGGCTACCAAGAGACCCAGTACTTC
>.|TRBJ2-7|.|TRBV11-3
CASSLASGYYEQYF
TGTGCTAGCAGCTTAGCCTCCGGATACTACGAGCAGTACTTC
>many|TRBJ2-7|TRBD1|TRBV4-3
CASSQGTYGTGDKQYF
TGCGCCAGCAGCCAAGGCACTTACGGGACAGGGGATAAGCAGTACTTC
>.|TRBJ2-3|.|TRBV28
CASSSNAATSTDTQYF
TGTGCCAGCAGTTCAAATGCGGCGACTAGCACAGATACGCAGTATTTT
>.|TRBJ1-2|TRBD1|TRBV14
CASSQDWTGANYGYTF
TGTGCCAGCAGCCAAGATTGGACAGGAGCTAACTATGGCTACACCTTC
>.|TRBJ2-7|.|TRBV4-3
CANSQGEGAVHEQYF
TGCGCCAACAGCCAAGGTGAAGGGGCGGTCCACGAGCAGTACTTC
>.|TRBJ2-1|.|TRBV11-2
CANKLGGFAANNEQLF
TGTGCCAACAAGTTAGGGGGGTTTGCAGCCAACAATGAGCAGTTGTTC
>.|TRBJ2-1|TRBD1|TRBV11-2
CVSSHRGDSSYNEQFF
TGTGTCAGTAGCCACAGGGGGGACAGTTCCTACAATGAGCAGTTCTTC
>.|TRBJ2-4|TRBD1|TRBV4-1
CASSHRTGGDIHYF
TGCGCCAGCAGCCATCGAACAGGGGGAGACATTCACTACTTC
>.|TRBJ1-2|TRBD1|TRBV5-6
CDSSVGDSNYGYTF
TGTGACAGCAGCGTGGGGGACAGCAACTATGGCTACACCTTC
>many|TRBJ2-1|.|TRBV6-1
CASSAYSGSSNEQFF
TGTGCCAGCAGTGCCTACTCAGGATCATCAAATGAGCAGTTCTTC
>.|TRBJ2-4|TRBD2|TRBV28
CASSLLAGVYSKNIHYF
TGTGCCAGCAGTTTATTAGCGGGAGTTTACAGCAAAAACATTCATTACTTC
>many|TRBJ1-3|.|TRBV12-3/TRBV12-4
CASSLGGSGNTIYF
TGTGCCAGCAGCTTGGGTGGTTCTGGAAACACCATATATTTT
>.|TRBJ1-1|.|TRBV24-1
CATRRGPNTEAFF
TGTGCCACCCGGCGGGGGCCGAACACTGAAGCTTTCTTT
>few|TRBJ2-7|.|TRBV4-1
CASSHSSGSYEQYF
TGCGCCAGCAGCCATTCGAGCGGCTCCTACGAGCAGTACTTC
>.|TRBJ2-7|TRBD1|TRBV7-9
CASTPGTVGSEQYF
TGTGCCAGCACCCCCGGGACAGTGGGATCCGAGCAGTACTTC
>many|TRBJ2-3|.|TRBV6-2/TRBV6-3
CASMQSTDTQYF
TGTGCCAGCATGCAGAGCACAGATACGCAGTATTTT
>.|TRBJ1-1|TRBD1|TRBV28
CVSSTVSSGTGLKTEAFF
TGTGTCAGCAGTACTGTTTCCTCTGGGACAGGGCTGAAGACTGAAGCTTTCTTT
>.|TRBJ2-5|.|TRBV29-1
CGVKIGRSLETQYF
TGCGGCGTCAAAATCGGACGGAGCCTAGAGACCCAGTACTTC
>many|TRBJ1-4|TRBD1|TRBV6-1
CASSGTGGANEKLFF
TGTGCCAGCTCAGGGACAGGGGGTGCTAATGAAAAACTGTTTTTT
>many|TRBJ2-3|TRBD1|TRBV6-1
CASSDSDWTGDTQYF
TGTGCCAGCAGCGATAGCGACTGGACAGGAGATACGCAGTATTTT
>few|TRBJ2-3|TRBD2|TRBV4-2
CASRGTSGRLDTQYF
TGTGCCAGCAGGGGAACTAGCGGGAGATTAGATACGCAGTATTTT
>.|TRBJ2-2|TRBD2|TRBV11-2
CASSSIRSGRSWELFF
TGTGCCAGCAGCTCGATACGTAGCGGGAGGTCCTGGGAGCTGTTTTTC
>.|TRBJ2-1|TRBD2|TRBV2
CASRWEGWFF
TGTGCCAGCAGGTGGGAGGGTTGGTTCTTC
>few|TRBJ1-2|TRBD1|TRBV7-9
CASSFGQGANYGYTF
TGTGCCAGCAGCTTTGGACAGGGGGCTAACTATGGCTACACCTTC
>.|TRBJ2-7|.|TRBV6-5
CASSYRNSSSHEQYF
TGTGCCAGCAGTTACAGGAACAGCAGCTCCCACGAGCAGTACTTC
>.|TRBJ2-1|TRBD1|TRBV5-6
CASSPRDRAHNEQFF
TGTGCCAGCAGCCCGCGGGACAGGGCACACAATGAGCAGTTCTTC
>.|TRBJ2-5|TRBD1|TRBV12-3/TRBV12-4
CASSFDRVEETQYF
TGTGCCAGCAGTTTCGACAGGGTAGAAGAGACCCAGTACTTC
>.|TRBJ2-7|.|TRBV13
CASSLGGIPSYEQYF
TGTGCCAGCAGCTTAGGCGGGATCCCCTCCTACGAGCAGTACTTC
>.|TRBJ2-5|.|TRBV11-2
CASSLEAGGYQETQYF
TGTGCCAGCAGCTTAGAGGCGGGTGGGTACCAAGAGACCCAGTACTTC